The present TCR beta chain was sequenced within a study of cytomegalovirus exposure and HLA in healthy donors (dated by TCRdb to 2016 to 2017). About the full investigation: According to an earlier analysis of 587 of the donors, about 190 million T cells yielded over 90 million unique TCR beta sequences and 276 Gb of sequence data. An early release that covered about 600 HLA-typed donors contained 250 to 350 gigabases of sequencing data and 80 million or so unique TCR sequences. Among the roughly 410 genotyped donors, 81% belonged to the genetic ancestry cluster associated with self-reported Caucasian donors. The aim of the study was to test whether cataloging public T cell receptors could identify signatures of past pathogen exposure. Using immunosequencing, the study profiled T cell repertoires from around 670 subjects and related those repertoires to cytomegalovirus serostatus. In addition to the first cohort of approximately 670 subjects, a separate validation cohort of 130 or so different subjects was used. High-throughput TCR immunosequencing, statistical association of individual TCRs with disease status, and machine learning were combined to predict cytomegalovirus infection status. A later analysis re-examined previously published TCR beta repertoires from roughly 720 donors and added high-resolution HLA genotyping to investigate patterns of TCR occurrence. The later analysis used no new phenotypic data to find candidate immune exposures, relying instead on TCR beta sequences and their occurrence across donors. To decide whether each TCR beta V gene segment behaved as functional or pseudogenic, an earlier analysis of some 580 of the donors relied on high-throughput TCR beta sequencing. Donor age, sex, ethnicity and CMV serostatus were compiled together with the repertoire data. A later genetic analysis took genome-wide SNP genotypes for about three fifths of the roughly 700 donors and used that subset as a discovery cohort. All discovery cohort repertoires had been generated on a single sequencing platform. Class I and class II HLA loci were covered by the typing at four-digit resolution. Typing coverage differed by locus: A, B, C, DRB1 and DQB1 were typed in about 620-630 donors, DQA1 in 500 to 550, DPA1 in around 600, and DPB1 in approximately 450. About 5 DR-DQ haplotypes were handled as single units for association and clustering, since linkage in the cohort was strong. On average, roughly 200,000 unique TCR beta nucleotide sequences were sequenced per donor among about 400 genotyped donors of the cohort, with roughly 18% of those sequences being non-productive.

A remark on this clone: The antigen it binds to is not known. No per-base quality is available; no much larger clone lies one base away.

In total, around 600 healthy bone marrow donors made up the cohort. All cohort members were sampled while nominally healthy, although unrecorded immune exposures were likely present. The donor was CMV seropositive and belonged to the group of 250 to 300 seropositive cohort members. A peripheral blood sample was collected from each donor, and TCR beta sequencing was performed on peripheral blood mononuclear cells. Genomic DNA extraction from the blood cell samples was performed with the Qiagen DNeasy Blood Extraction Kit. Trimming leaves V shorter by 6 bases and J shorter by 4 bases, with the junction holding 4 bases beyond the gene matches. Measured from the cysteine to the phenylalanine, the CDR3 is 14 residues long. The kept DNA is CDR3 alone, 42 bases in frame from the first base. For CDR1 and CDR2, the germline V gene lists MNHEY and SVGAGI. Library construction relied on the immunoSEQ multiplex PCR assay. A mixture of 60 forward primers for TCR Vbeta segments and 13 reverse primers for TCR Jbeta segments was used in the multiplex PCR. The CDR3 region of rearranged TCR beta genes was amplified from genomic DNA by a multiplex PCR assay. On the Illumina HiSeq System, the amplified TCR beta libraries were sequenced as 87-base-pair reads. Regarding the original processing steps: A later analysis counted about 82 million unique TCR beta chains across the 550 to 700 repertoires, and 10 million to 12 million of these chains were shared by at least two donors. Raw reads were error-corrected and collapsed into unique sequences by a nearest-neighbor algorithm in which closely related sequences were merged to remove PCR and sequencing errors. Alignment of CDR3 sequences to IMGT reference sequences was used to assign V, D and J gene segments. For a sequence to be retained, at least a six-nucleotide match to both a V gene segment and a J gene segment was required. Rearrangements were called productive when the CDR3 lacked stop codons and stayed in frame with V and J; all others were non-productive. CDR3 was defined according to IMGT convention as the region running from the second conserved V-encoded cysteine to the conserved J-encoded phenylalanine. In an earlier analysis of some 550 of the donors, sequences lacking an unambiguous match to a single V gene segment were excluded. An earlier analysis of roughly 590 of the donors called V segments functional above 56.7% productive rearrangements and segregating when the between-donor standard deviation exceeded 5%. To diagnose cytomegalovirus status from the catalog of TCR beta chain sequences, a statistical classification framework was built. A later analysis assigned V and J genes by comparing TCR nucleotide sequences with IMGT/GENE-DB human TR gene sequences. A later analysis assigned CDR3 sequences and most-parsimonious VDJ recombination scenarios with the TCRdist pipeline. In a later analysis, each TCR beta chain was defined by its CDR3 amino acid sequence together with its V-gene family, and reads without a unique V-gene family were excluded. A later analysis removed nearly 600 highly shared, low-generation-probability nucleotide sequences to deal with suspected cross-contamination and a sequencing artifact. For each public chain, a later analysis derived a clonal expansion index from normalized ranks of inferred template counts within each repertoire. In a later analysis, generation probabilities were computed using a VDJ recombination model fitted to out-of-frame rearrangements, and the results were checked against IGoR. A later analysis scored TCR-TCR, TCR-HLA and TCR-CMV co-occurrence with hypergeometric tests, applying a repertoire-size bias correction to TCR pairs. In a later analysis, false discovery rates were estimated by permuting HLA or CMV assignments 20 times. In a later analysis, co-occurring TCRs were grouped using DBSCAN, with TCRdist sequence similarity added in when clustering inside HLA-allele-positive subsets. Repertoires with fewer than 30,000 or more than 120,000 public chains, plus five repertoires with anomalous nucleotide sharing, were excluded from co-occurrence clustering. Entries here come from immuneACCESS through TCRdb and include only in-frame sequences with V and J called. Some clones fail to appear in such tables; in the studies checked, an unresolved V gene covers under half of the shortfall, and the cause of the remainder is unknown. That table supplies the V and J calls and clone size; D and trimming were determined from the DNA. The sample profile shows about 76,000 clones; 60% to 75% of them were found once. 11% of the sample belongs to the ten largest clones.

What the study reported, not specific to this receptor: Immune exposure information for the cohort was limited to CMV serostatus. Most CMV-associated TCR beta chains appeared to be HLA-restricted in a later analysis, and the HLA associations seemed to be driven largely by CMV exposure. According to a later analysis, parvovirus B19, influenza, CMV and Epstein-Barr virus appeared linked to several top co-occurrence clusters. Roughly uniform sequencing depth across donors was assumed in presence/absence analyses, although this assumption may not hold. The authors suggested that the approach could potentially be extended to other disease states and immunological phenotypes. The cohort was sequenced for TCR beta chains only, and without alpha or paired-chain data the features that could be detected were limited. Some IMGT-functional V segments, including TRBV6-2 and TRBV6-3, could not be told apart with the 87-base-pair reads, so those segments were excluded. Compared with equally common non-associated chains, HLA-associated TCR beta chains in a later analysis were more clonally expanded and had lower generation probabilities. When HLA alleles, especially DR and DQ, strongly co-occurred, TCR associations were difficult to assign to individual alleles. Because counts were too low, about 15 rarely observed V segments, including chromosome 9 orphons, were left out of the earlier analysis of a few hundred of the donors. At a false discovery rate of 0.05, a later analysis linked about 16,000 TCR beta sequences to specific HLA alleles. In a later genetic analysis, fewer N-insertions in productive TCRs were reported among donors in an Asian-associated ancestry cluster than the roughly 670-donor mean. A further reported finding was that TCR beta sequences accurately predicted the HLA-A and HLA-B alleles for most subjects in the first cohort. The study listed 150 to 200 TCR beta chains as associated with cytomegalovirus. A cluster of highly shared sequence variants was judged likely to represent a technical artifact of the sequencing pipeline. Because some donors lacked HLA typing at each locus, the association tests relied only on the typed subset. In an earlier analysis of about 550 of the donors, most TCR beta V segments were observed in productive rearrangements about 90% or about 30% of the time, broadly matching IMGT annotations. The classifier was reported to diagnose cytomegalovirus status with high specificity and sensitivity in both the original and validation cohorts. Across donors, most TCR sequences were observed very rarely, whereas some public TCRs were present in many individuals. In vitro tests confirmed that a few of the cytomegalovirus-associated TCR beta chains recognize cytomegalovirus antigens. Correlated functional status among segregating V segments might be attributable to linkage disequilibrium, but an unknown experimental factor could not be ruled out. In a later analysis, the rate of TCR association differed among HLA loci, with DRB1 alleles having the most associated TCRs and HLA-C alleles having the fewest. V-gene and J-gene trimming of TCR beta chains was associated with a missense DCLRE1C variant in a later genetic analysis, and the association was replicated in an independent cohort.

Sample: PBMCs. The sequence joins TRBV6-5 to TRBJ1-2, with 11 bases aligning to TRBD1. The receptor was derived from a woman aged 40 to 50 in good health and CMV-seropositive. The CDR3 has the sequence CASRPGTGGYGYTF. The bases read TGTGCCAGCAGACCCGGGACAGGGGGCTATGGCTACACCTTC.